This TCR beta chain was retrieved from a study of blood T cells in healthy people across ages. A second PCR, run for roughly 7 to 12 cycles, used a sample-barcoded 5' primer plus a J-beta primer mix. Samples each returned at least 3 million CDR3-containing paired-end reads. TCRdb re-analysed the 5' RACE reads in MiXCR, keeping a single row per CDR3 protein. Of 870,000 or so distinct CDR3 sequences listed, roughly 26% are singletons. Every sample gave at least 5 micrograms of total RNA when it was extracted. Only a few counts were recorded for this clonotype. Its antigen is unknown. V trimming: 6 bases; J trimming: 4 bases; junction bases outside the gene matches: 10. The CDR3 is 15 amino acids. CDR1 is SGHAT, CDR2 FQNNGV, per germline. General study results and limits: Relative to aged donors, long-lived donors carried more naive CD4+ cells and displayed higher diversity. The diversity estimates, figures obtained from one million T cells, were considered underestimates.

The V gene is TRBV11-2, the J gene TRBJ1-2; TRBD1 agrees at 8 bases. Sequencing was carried out using blood. The TCR originated in an elderly woman in good health. CDR3 bases: TGTGCCAGCAGGAAACCCGGGACAGGAGGCTATGGCTACACCTTC. This sequence encodes CASRKPGTGGYGYTF.